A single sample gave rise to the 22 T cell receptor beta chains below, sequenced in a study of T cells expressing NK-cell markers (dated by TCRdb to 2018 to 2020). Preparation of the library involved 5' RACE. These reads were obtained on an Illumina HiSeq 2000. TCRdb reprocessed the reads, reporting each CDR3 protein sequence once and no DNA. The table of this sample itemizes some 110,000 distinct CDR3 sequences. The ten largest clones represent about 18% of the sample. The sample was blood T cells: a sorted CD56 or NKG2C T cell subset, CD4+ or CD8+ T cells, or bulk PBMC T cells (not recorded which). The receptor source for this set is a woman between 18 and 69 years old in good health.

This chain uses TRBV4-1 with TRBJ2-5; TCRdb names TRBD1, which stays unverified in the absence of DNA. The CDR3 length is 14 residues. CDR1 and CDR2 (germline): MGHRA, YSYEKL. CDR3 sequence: CASSQLGTVETQYF.

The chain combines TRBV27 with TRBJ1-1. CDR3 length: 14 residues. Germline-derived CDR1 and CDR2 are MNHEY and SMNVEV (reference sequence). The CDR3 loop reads CASSYQLSAPEAFF.

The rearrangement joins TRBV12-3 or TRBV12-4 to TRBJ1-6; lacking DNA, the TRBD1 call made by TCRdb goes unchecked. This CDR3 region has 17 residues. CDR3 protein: CASTRDSLYTANSPLHF.

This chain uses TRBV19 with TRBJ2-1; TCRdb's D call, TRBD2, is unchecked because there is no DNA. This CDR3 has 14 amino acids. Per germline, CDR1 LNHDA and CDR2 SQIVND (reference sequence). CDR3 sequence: CASTPLAGVNEQFF.

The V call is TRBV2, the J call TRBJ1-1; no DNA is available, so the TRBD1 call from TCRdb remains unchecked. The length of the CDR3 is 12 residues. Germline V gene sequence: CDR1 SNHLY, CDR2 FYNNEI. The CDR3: CASTDGTTEAFF.

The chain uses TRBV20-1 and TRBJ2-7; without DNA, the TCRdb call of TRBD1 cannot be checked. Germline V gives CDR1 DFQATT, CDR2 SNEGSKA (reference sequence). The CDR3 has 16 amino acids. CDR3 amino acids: CSATQSGQVEFGEQYF.

CDR3 residues: CASSQDRPGFNYGYTF. V is TRBV14 and J is TRBJ1-2; TCRdb gives TRBD1 as the D gene, but with no DNA this cannot be confirmed. The germline gives CDR1 SGHDN, CDR2 FVKESK. The CDR3 consists of 16 residues.

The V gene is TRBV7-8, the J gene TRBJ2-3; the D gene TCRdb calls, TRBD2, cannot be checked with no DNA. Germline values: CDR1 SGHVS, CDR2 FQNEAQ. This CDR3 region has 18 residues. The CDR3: CASSLASPSGISPDTQYF.

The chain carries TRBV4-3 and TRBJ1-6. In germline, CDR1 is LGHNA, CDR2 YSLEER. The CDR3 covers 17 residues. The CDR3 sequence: CASSQDVVAPDNSPLHF.

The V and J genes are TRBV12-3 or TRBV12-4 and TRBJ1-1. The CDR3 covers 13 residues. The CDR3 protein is CASTRRGNTEAFF.

The CDR3 loop is CSVLNQETQYF. The chain is built from TRBV29-1 and TRBJ2-5. The CDR3 consists of 11 residues. Germline values: CDR1 SQVTM, CDR2 ANQGSEA.

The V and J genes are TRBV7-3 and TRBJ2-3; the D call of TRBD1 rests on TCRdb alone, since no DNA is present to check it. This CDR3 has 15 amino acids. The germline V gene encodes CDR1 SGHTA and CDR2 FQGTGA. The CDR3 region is CASSSPTGRTDTQYF.

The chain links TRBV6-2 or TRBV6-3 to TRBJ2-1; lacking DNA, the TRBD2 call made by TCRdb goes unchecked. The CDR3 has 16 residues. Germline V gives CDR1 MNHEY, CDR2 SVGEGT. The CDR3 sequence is CASSPRTSGWGDEQFF.

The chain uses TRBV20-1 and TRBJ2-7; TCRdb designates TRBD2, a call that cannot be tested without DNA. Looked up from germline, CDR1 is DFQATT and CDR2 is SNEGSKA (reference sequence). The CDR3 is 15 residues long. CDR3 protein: CSARKSGLVYPEQYF.

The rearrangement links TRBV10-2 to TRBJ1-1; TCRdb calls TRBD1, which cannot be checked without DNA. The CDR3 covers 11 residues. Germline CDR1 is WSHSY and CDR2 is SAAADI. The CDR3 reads CASRTDNRAFF.

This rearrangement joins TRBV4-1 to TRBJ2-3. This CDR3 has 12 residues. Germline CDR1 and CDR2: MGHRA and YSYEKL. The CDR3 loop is CASSQDRDTQYF.

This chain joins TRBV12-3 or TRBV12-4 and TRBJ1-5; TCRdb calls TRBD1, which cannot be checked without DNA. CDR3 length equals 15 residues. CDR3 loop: CASDTGVAAYQPQHF.

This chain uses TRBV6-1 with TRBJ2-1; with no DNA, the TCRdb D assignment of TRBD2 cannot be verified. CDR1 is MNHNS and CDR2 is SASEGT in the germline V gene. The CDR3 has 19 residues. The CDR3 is CASRPGSGTSGRFVNEQFF.

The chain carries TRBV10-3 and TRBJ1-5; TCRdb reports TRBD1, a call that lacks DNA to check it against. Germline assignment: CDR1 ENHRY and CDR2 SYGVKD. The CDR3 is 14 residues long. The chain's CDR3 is CAISERPGVQPQHF.

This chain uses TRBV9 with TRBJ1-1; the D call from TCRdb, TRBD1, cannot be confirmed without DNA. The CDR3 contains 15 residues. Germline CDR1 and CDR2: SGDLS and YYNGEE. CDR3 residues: CASSTAGGRDTEAFF.

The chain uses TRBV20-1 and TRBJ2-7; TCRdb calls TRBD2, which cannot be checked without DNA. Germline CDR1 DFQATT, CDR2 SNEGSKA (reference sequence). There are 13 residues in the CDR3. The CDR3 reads CSARPSGTYEQYF.

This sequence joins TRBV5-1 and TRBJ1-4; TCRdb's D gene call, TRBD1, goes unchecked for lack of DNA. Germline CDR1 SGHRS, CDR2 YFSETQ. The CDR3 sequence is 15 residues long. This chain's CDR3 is CASSLFSSGDEKLFF.